Shown below are 22 T cell receptor beta chains from a single sample sequenced in a study of T cells in Graves' hyperthyroidism and ophthalmopathy (dated by TCRdb to about 2019). The library was generated by multiplex PCR. The sequencer was an Illumina HiSeq 2000. Amplification of TCR beta CDR3 regions was carried out from RNA transcripts. The TCR CDR3 was subjected to a first round of RT-PCR using the HTBI primer set and the Qiagen OneStep RT-PCR kit. TCRdb reanalyzed the raw reads on its own, using fastp at Q25 for trimming and MiXCR for clone calling, and kept in-frame beta chains. CDR3 protein sequences are deduplicated, and each keeps its most common genes and DNA. This sample gives roughly 800,000 distinct CDR3 sequences in total; about 38% of them show up just once. The top ten hold 8% to 9% of the sample. Specimen: blood. These receptors came from a man younger than 30 with Graves' hyperthyroidism.

This clonotype was counted between two and nine times. The junction shows a germline mismatch at one end, possibly a read error. This rearrangement joins TRBV7-9 to TRBJ2-7; D not resolved. The CDR3 runs 8 residues. Per the germline V gene, CDR1 is SEHNR and CDR2 is FQNEAQ (reference sequence). In nucleotides, the CDR3 is TGTGCCAGCAGCTTGGAAAGTTTC. It yields the protein CASSLESF.

The chain has TRBV29-1 and TRBJ2-6, with unresolved D. From germline, CDR1 is SQVTM and CDR2 ANQGSEA. The CDR3 extends over 8 amino acids. Deletions cut 7 bases from V and 16 bases from J, with 8 bases between. CDR3 protein: CSATGLTF. The CDR3 DNA reads TGCAGCGCCACCGGACTGACTTTC.

As for this clonotype: One end of the junction does not line up with germline, which may come from a read error. This rearrangement joins TRBV12-3 or TRBV12-4 to TRBJ2-7; D is perhaps TRBD1 (6 bases). The CDR3 runs 14 residues. The chain's CDR3 is CTSSFQGLSYGQYF. The DNA for the CDR3 is TGTACCAGCAGTTTCCAGGGGCTCTCCTACGGGCAGTACTTC.

This clonotype was counted many times. The chain recombines TRBV9 with TRBJ2-7; 8 bases agree with TRBD1. J was trimmed by 7 bases and V by 3 bases; bases with no gene match: 9. The V gene's germline CDR1 is SGDLS and CDR2 YYNGEE. The CDR3 is 14 residues long. The CDR3: CASSAMDRAEEQYF. DNA of the CDR3: TGTGCCAGCAGCGCTATGGACAGGGCGGAGGAGCAGTACTTC.

The chain links TRBV12-3 or TRBV12-4 to TRBJ1-5; D uncertain. Trimming stripped 2 bases from V and 7 bases from J, with 6 bases between. This CDR3 comprises 12 residues. For the CDR3, the DNA is TGTGCCAGCAGTTTAAGAGCCCAGCCCCAGCATTTT. It is translated as CASSLRAQPQHF.

This clonotype has more than one count but fewer than ten. The gene calls are TRBV6-1 and TRBJ2-5, with TRBD1 identical over 9 bases. The better agreement between TRBJ2-7 and the DNA end casts doubt on the J call. This CDR3 has 16 residues. The germline V gene encodes CDR1 MNHNS and CDR2 SASEGT. CDR3 nucleotides: TGTGCCAGCAGTGAACAGGCGGGGACAGGGTCAGACGAGCAGTACTTC. Amino acids: CASSEQAGTGSDEQYF.

This clonotype occurred many times. The chain couples TRBV20-1 to TRBJ2-7, with D tentatively TRBD2 (6 bases). Trimming took off 3 bases at V and 1 base at J, with 13 bases between the two ends. Germline-derived CDR1 and CDR2 are DFQATT and SNEGSKA (reference sequence). The CDR3 extends over 14 amino acids. For the CDR3, the DNA is TGCAGTGCTAGGCCCGTAGCGGCGTCCTACGAGCAGTACTTC. Its protein product is CSARPVAASYEQYF.

V gene TRBV7-9 combines with J gene TRBJ1-1; no clear D gene. From germline, CDR1 is SEHNR and CDR2 FQNEAQ (reference sequence). The CDR3 is 15 residues long. Trimming pared 5 bases from V and 1 base from J, leaving 14 bases between. The CDR3 here is CASSPPRAWNTEAFF. The CDR3 region has the DNA TGTGCCAGCAGCCCACCCCGGGCTTGGAACACTGAAGCTTTCTTT.

The chain joins TRBV20-1 to TRBJ1-2, with D perhaps TRBD1 (6 bases). Germline V lookup: CDR1 DFQATT, CDR2 SNEGSKA (reference sequence). The CDR3 spans 12 residues. V was clipped by 8 bases and J by 7 bases, with 17 bases between them. In DNA, the CDR3 is TGCAGTTCCCTCGTGGGGGGCTGTGGCTACACCTTC. Translating it yields CSSLVGGCGYTF.

This chain uses TRBV12-3 or TRBV12-4 with TRBJ1-2; tentative D call: TRBD1 (6 bases). V was shortened by 6 bases and J by 6 bases, with 14 bases between the two germline ends. This CDR3 spans 13 amino acids. The CDR3 DNA follows: TGTGCCAGCAGCGATCAGGGGTATCATGGCTACACCTTC. Amino acids: CASSDQGYHGYTF.

This clonotype was observed at least ten times. V usage is TRBV7-6 and J usage is TRBJ1-5, with D uncertain. V shed 1 base and J shed 2 bases, with 12 bases lying between them. Germline-derived CDR1 and CDR2 are SGHVS and FNYEAQ. This CDR3 region has 16 residues. The CDR3 region is CASSLGRGLGNQPQHF. The CDR3 region has the DNA TGTGCCAGCAGCTTAGGTCGGGGTTTAGGCAATCAGCCCCAGCATTTT.

A note on this clonotype: Just one base apart from a much larger clone, this may be a read error. This chain connects TRBV29-1 to TRBJ1-1; D unclear. Germline values: CDR1 SQVTM, CDR2 ANQGSEA. The length of the CDR3 is 13 residues. The V and J ends lost 4 bases and 4 bases respectively, with 13 bases between them. CDR3 loop: CSVARLAGTEAFF. Here the CDR3 DNA reads TGCAGCGTTGCTAGACTGGCAGGCACTGAAGCTTTCTTT.

This CDR3 is CSVALSNYGYTF. CDR3 nucleotides: TGCAGCGTGGCCCTCTCTAACTATGGCTACACCTTC. V gene TRBV29-1 combines with J gene TRBJ1-2; D remains ambiguous. V gave up 6 bases and J gave up 0 bases, with 8 bases separating them. The CDR3 extends over 12 amino acids. Germline V gene sequence: CDR1 SQVTM, CDR2 ANQGSEA.

Turning to this clonotype: A single base separates this from a much larger clone, so it may be a read error. The CDR3, as DNA: TGTGCCAGCAGCGTACAGGATAGCGTCTCCTACGAGCAGTACTTC. It codes for CASSVQDSVSYEQYF. The rearrangement links TRBV9 to TRBJ2-7; possible D gene TRBD2, 5 bases. V gave up 1 base and J gave up 0 bases, with 11 bases separating them. Germline CDR1 SGDLS, CDR2 YYNGEE. The CDR3 is 15 amino acids.

This chain connects TRBV12-3 or TRBV12-4 to TRBJ1-5; D is perhaps TRBD1 (5 bases). V was clipped by 3 bases and J by 0 bases, with 12 bases between them. The CDR3 is 16 residues long. The CDR3 nucleotides are TGTGCCAGCAGTTTTGGAGGACACTTTAGCAATCAGCCCCAGCATTTT. Its protein product is CASSFGGHFSNQPQHF.

This clonotype was detected only a few times. This sequence joins TRBV19 and TRBJ2-5; TRBD2 is a possible D gene (5 bases). V gave up 0 bases and J gave up 5 bases, with 10 bases separating them. CDR1 is LNHDA and CDR2 is SQIVND in the germline V gene (reference sequence). This CDR3 spans 14 amino acids. CDR3 DNA sequence: TGTGCCAGTAGTATAGAGGGGAGCGGCGAGACCCAGTACTTC. Translated, it gives CASSIEGSGETQYF.

Regarding this clonotype: The final CDR3 position lacks the conserved phenylalanine or tryptophan, pointing to a likely read error. The chain recombines TRBV7-9 with TRBJ2-7; D might be TRBD2 (6 bases). The germline CDR1 and CDR2 sequences are SEHNR and FQNEAQ (reference sequence). Trimming removed 5 bases at V and 3 bases at J, with 17 bases between. The CDR3 extends over 15 amino acids. The CDR3 here is CASSHGEAGYYEQYY. The CDR3 region has the DNA TGTGCCAGCAGCCACGGGGAGGCAGGGTACTACGAGCAGTACTAC.

This clonotype was seen a few times. The J gene is TRBJ1-3, the V gene TRBV14; unclear D gene. The V and J ends lost 1 base and 0 bases respectively, with 16 bases between them. CDR1 SGHDN and CDR2 FVKESK come from the germline V gene. The CDR3 runs 18 residues. CDR3 DNA: TGTGCCAGCAGCCAAGGTTTTGGTGGGGAAGCCTCTGGAAACACCATATATTTT. Protein sequence: CASSQGFGGEASGNTIYF.

A few counts support this clonotype. This CDR3 is CASTSGHHNSPLHF. In DNA form, the CDR3 reads TGTGCCAGCACCTCCGGACACCATAATTCACCCCTCCACTTT. V gene TRBV6-5 combines with J gene TRBJ1-6; D is perhaps TRBD1 (5 bases). CDR1 is MNHEY and CDR2 is SVGAGI in the germline V gene. Trimming took 7 bases from V and 5 from J, leaving 12 bases between them. The CDR3 extends over 14 amino acids.

J is TRBJ2-5 and V is TRBV7-9; 10 nucleotides agree with TRBD2. V shed 5 bases and J 0 bases; nucleotides not matched to a gene: 6. CDR1 is SEHNR, CDR2 FQNEAQ, per germline (reference sequence). The CDR3 is made up of 16 amino acids. The CDR3 DNA is TGTGCCAGCAGCCCCGGACTAGCGGAGTACCAAGAGACCCAGTACTTC. Protein product: CASSPGLAEYQETQYF.

The chain employs TRBV10-2 and TRBJ1-2; tentatively, D is TRBD1 (5 bases). V was cut by 3 bases and J by 6 bases, with 14 bases left in between. This CDR3 spans 14 amino acids. The germline V gene encodes CDR1 WSHSY and CDR2 SAAADI. CDR3 sequence (DNA): TGCGCCAGCAGTGACTTTGGGCAGGGCAATGGCTACACCTTC. Protein product: CASSDFGQGNGYTF.

This clonotype was detected a few times. The V call is TRBV19, the J call TRBJ2-7, with D perhaps TRBD1 or TRBD2 (5 bases each). CDR3 length: 13 amino acids. Germline lookup yields CDR1 LNHDA and CDR2 SQIVND (reference sequence). Trimming took 9 bases from V and 2 from J, leaving 14 bases between them. In nucleotides, the CDR3 is TGTGCCAGCTCACGGGACGTCGCCTACGAGCAGTACTTC. Translating it yields CASSRDVAYEQYF.